The 14 T cell receptor beta chains below come from one sample, sequenced in a study of blood T cells in healthy people across ages. With a J-beta primer mix and a sample-barcoded 5' primer, a second PCR ran roughly 6 to 11 cycles. MiXCR, applied by TCRdb to the 5' RACE reads, yields one record per CDR3 protein. The sample holds approximately 1.5 million distinct CDR3 sequences; roughly 43% are singletons and the top ten take 4%. The sequenced sample consisted of blood. The receptors were gathered from a woman between 18 and 30 years old in good health.

J is TRBJ2-7 and V is TRBV20-1; 8 bases are a match to TRBD1. Germline CDR1 DFQATT, CDR2 SNEGSKA (reference sequence). This CDR3 is built from 15 residues. After removal of 4 bases from V and 3 bases from J, the junction contained 11 bases not matched to a gene. The CDR3 DNA sequence: TGCAGTGCTAACCCCCGGACAGGGTTAGGCTACGAGCAGTACTTC. Protein: CSANPRTGLGYEQYF.

Of note for this clonotype: Likely a read error: the CDR3 ends without its conserved phenylalanine or tryptophan. The genes are TRBV11-2 and TRBJ2-5; D is unresolved. The germline CDR1 and CDR2 sequences are SGHAT and FQNNGV. The CDR3 spans 13 residues. Trimming stripped 5 bases from V and 9 bases from J, with 16 bases between. CDR3 sequence (DNA): TGTGCCAGCAGCCTTAAAGGACCTGTGGCCCAGTACTCC. Protein sequence: CASSLKGPVAQYS.

V and J are TRBV6-5 and TRBJ1-1; TRBD1 aligns across 9 bases. V lost 8 bases, J lost 4 bases, and 14 bases stayed unmatched. Germline CDR1 is MNHEY and CDR2 is SVGAGI. This CDR3 has 16 residues. As DNA, the CDR3 is TGTGCCAGCCGCGACAGGGGGGGATATAGTGGCACTGAAGCTTTCTTT. This encodes CASRDRGGYSGTEAFF.

This clonotype was counted between two and nine times. V usage is TRBV29-1 and J usage is TRBJ2-7; TRBD2 matches 8 bases. With 1 base clipped from V and 1 base from J, the junction kept 12 bases outside the gene matches. Per germline, CDR1 SQVTM and CDR2 ANQGSEA. This CDR3 comprises 17 residues. The CDR3 protein is CSVEGETGGGLSYEQYF. CDR3 in DNA: TGCAGCGTTGAAGGGGAGACGGGGGGGGGCCTATCCTACGAGCAGTACTTC.

The chain recombines TRBV3-1 with TRBJ2-3; no reliable D call. In germline, CDR1 is LGHDT, CDR2 YNNKEL (reference sequence). The CDR3 is 14 amino acids. V was cut by 7 bases and J by 0 bases, with 11 bases left in between. CDR3: CASTETSSTDTQYF. In DNA form, the CDR3 reads TGTGCCAGCACCGAAACCAGTAGCACAGATACGCAGTATTTT.

The chain joins TRBV7-9 to TRBJ1-4; D is undetermined. CDR3 size: 16 residues. V lost 7 bases and J lost 8, with 23 bases in between. Germline loops: CDR1 SEHNR, CDR2 FQNEAQ (reference sequence). The CDR3 spells CASTIPHDGIGEKLFF. The CDR3 nucleotides are TGTGCCAGCACCATTCCTCATGACGGTATTGGGGAAAAACTGTTTTTT.

The chain joins TRBV20-1 to TRBJ2-5; possibly TRBD1 or TRBD2 for D (6 bases each). The J call is doubtful: the DNA matches TRBJ2-7 better. Germline lookup yields CDR1 DFQATT and CDR2 SNEGSKA (reference sequence). This CDR3 contains 15 residues. The CDR3 loop is CSARGGLTGTYEQYF. The CDR3 DNA follows: TGCAGTGCTAGGGGGGGACTGACAGGAACCTACGAGCAGTACTTC.

The rearrangement uses TRBV27 and TRBJ2-7; D is ambiguous. This CDR3 spans 15 amino acids. V lost 3 bases, J lost 0 bases, and 12 bases lay in between. In germline, CDR1 is MNHEY, CDR2 SMNVEV (reference sequence). This CDR3 reads CASSLIERYSYEQYF. The CDR3 nucleotides read TGTGCCAGCAGTTTGATAGAACGCTACTCCTACGAGCAGTACTTC.

This clonotype was seen a handful of times. The CDR3 sequence is CSVGLVKGVDNEQFF. CDR3 DNA: TGCAGCGTTGGGTTAGTGAAGGGGGTAGACAATGAGCAGTTCTTC. The genes are TRBV29-1 and TRBJ2-1; D might be TRBD1 (6 bases). Looked up from germline, CDR1 is SQVTM and CDR2 is ANQGSEA. This CDR3 comprises 15 residues. The V and J ends lost 4 bases and 5 bases respectively, with 18 bases between them.

V is TRBV20-1 and J is TRBJ2-5; D gene unclear. V was cut by 2 bases and J by 2 bases, with 15 bases left in between. CDR1 and CDR2 from the germline V gene are DFQATT and SNEGSKA (reference sequence). CDR3 length equals 15 residues. The CDR3, as DNA: TGCAGTGCTAGAAGGTTCAGAACCCTGCAAGAGACCCAGTACTTC. Its translation is CSARRFRTLQETQYF.

The CDR3 sequence is CASSYVRLASNNEQFF. CDR3 in DNA: TGTGCCAGCAGTTACGTAAGACTAGCGTCAAACAATGAGCAGTTCTTC. The chain recombines TRBV6-2 or TRBV6-3 with TRBJ2-1; 8 bases match TRBD2. The CDR3 is 16 residues long. The J segment lost 5 bases and the V segment lost 2 bases, leaving 8 bases of the junction unmatched. Germline V CDR1 and CDR2: MNHEY, SVGEGT.

V usage is TRBV2 and J usage is TRBJ2-5; TRBD2 might be the D (6 bases). CDR1 is SNHLY and CDR2 is FYNNEI in the germline V gene. V was trimmed by 7 bases and J by 3 bases, leaving 15 bases between them. The CDR3 has 14 amino acids. The CDR3 spells CASTGGPYEETQYF. CDR3 in DNA: TGTGCCAGCACCGGGGGACCCTATGAAGAGACCCAGTACTTC.

A word on this clonotype: A much larger clonotype is one base distant, so this may be a read error. V and J are TRBV6-5 and TRBJ2-6; no firm D call. The CDR3 contains 14 residues. Trimming pared 5 bases from V and 0 bases from J, leaving 5 bases between. Germline CDR1 reads MNHEY; CDR2 reads SVGAGI. As DNA, the CDR3 is TGTGCCAGCAGTAAGGGCTCTGGGGCCAACGTCCTGACTTTC. This sequence encodes CASSKGSGANVLTF.

The rearrangement links TRBV20-1 to TRBJ1-3; D gene ambiguous. In germline, CDR1 is DFQATT, CDR2 SNEGSKA (reference sequence). V was clipped by 3 bases and J by 0 bases, with 12 bases between them. The CDR3 has 15 residues. The CDR3 bases are TGCAGTGCTAGTAGGCAGACCATCTCTGGAAACACCATATATTTT. Its protein is CSASRQTISGNTIYF.